The rows below give T cell receptor beta chains drawn from one sample of a study of patients and donors after allogeneic stem cell transplantation. TCRdb passed the RT-PCR reads through MiXCR, listing each CDR3 protein once. The sample holds about 960,000 distinct CDR3 sequences, roughly 18% seen once. The sample was blood, either unsorted or a sorted T cell fraction (not recorded which). These receptors originate from a human donor who was either an allogeneic HSCT recipient or a stem cell or donor lymphocyte infusion donor (not recorded which). It is not recorded whose cells these are; they may come from a transplant donor. Each CDR3 is given with its conserved first and last residue. A D gene is named only where the DNA matches it firmly. Part of the rows lack a size; the others show once, few, many or a class for expanded clones.

V gene	D gene	clone size	J gene	CDR3 DNA	CDR3 protein
TRBV29-1	-	-	TRBJ2-3	TGCAGCGTTGTGGCCGGGAGTAGAGGCACAGATACGCAGTATTTT	CSVVAGSRGTDTQYF
TRBV4-3	-	few	TRBJ2-7	TGCGCCAGCAGCCAAGTGCTGGGCCTCGACGAGCAGTACTTC	CASSQVLGLDEQYF
TRBV7-9	TRBD2	few	TRBJ2-7	TGCGCCAGCAGCTCCACTAGCGGGAGGCCCTACGAGCAGTACTTC	CASSSTSGRPYEQYF
TRBV27	TRBD2	-	TRBJ2-2	TGTGCCAGCAGTTTACTAGCGGGAATCACCGGGGAGCTGTTTTTT	CASSLLAGITGELFF
TRBV6-1	-	-	TRBJ2-3	TGTGCCAGCACCCGGGGCCCCGGGGTTCAGGCGGGGGATACGCAGTATTTT	CASTRGPGVQAGDTQYF
TRBV12-3/TRBV12-4	-	many	TRBJ1-6	TGTGCCAGCACCGATCACGCGGTGGGGGAATGGAATTCACCCCTCCACTTT	CASTDHAVGEWNSPLHF
TRBV19	TRBD1	-	TRBJ1-2	TGTGCCAGTAGGGGGACAGGCTACTATGGCTACACCTTC	CASRGTGYYGYTF
TRBV7-9	TRBD2	-	TRBJ2-3	TGTGCCAGCAGCCGGCTAGCGGGAGCCGGGACAGATACGCAGTATTTT	CASSRLAGAGTDTQYF
TRBV29-1	TRBD2	few	TRBJ2-1	TGCAGCGTTGAGCGGGAGCGCTTAATCTTC	CSVERERLIF
TRBV12-3/TRBV12-4	TRBD2	-	TRBJ2-5	TGTGCCAGCAGTTTAAATGCGGGACTAGGAGGAACCCAGTACTTC	CASSLNAGLGGTQYF
TRBV11-1	-	few	TRBJ1-1	TGTGCCAGCCGCAGCCGGGAGGGGAACACTGAAGCTTTCTTT	CASRSREGNTEAFF
TRBV5-1	-	medium-sized	TRBJ2-5	TGCGCCAGCAGCCCAAACAGGGTAATGCGGGAGACCCAGTACTTC	CASSPNRVMRETQYF
TRBV5-1	TRBD1	many	TRBJ2-1	TGCGCCAGCAGACAGGGGGCGGGCAATGAGCAGTTCTTC	CASRQGAGNEQFF
TRBV24-1	-	few	TRBJ2-1	TGTGCCACCAGTGATTTGCTCTATGAGCAGTTCTTC	CATSDLLYEQFF
TRBV10-3	-	many	TRBJ2-7	TGTGCCATCGGAAGGCTCTCCTACGAGCAGTACTTC	CAIGRLSYEQYF
TRBV10-3	-	few	TRBJ2-6	TGTGCCATCAGTTTCCGACAGCACTCTGGGGCCAACGTCCTGACTTTC	CAISFRQHSGANVLTF
TRBV9	TRBD1	-	TRBJ1-2	TGTGCCAGCAGCGTGACAGGGCGATTGAATGGCTACACCTTC	CASSVTGRLNGYTF
TRBV5-1	-	-	TRBJ2-2	TGCGCCAGCAGCATTACGGGACTTATCACCGGGGAGCTGTTTTTT	CASSITGLITGELFF
TRBV9	-	few	TRBJ2-1	TGTGCCAGCAGCGGTTACCCACCGGGCGATGAGCAGTTCTTC	CASSGYPPGDEQFF
TRBV12-3/TRBV12-4	TRBD2	-	TRBJ2-7	TGTGCCAGCAGTGGGGACTACTCGAACGGGGAGCAGTACTTC	CASSGDYSNGEQYF
TRBV6-1	TRBD1	few	TRBJ1-2	TGTGCCAGCAGTGGCTCGACAGGGGCGGAGGGCTACACCTTC	CASSGSTGAEGYTF
TRBV20-1	-	-	TRBJ1-6	TGCAGTGCTAGAGAGGGGAGCGGTAATTCACCCCTCCACTTT	CSAREGSGNSPLHF
TRBV12-3/TRBV12-4	TRBD2	-	TRBJ2-3	TGTGCCAGCAGTTCCAGCGGGGGAACTCCCACAGATACGCAGTATTTT	CASSSSGGTPTDTQYF
TRBV5-1	-	few	TRBJ2-1	TGCGCCAGCAACGGACAGCGAACCTATGAGCAGTTCTTC	CASNGQRTYEQFF
TRBV9	TRBD2	few	TRBJ2-1	TGTGCCAGCAGCGACCGACTAGCGGGAGAGGATGAGCAGTTCTTC	CASSDRLAGEDEQFF
TRBV4-1	TRBD2	few	TRBJ2-1	TGCGCCAGCAGCCAACCCACTAGCGGACCTTCCTACAATGAGCAGTTCTTC	CASSQPTSGPSYNEQFF
TRBV5-6	-	-	TRBJ2-5	TGTGCCAGCAGCTTGGCCAATTCGGAGACCCAGTACTTC	CASSLANSETQYF
TRBV5-1	-	many	TRBJ2-7	TGTGCCAGCAGCTTTGGGACCTCCTACGAGCAGTACTTC	CASSFGTSYEQYF